This TCR beta chain originates from a study of T cells in localized non-small cell lung cancer (TCRdb year 2020). As for the study more broadly: The study examined T cell repertoires in under 300 patients with early-stage NSCLC and compared tumors with uninvolved tumor-adjacent lungs. Of the NSCLC patients, about 130 were male and approximately 110 were female, and the mean age was around 66 years. The cohort was made up of roughly 250 treatment-naive NSCLC patients whose localized lung tumors had been resected. The paper's findings and limits, for the study overall: A median of roughly 58 of the top 100 tumor clones were detected in paired uninvolved adjacent lung, and some 28 of these tumor clones were also found among the top 100 clones of the paired uninvolved adjacent lung. Higher blood T cell density associated with longer overall survival, while higher adjacent-lung clonality associated with shorter survival. Because multi-region tumor sequencing was not done, intratumor heterogeneity could not be ruled out. The highest T cell clonality was observed in uninvolved tumor-adjacent lung, where clonality exceeded that of tumor, suggesting that antigenic responses were more focused in uninvolved tumor-adjacent lung. Because of the exploratory design, TCR variables were selected using unadjusted p-values without false-discovery rate correction.

The immunoSEQ Assay was used to sequence TCR beta CDR3 regions from DNA. For the original study's pipeline: T cell density was computed as TCR beta template counts normalized to usable DNA estimated by amplifying housekeeping genes. Richness was estimated using the preseqR package, with extrapolation to 400,000 templates for PBMC samples and to 120,000 templates for tissue samples. Clonality was defined by subtracting Pielou's evenness from one. Tissue-enriched TCRs were identified through differential abundance testing performed on productive amino-acid clonotypes, with a minimum total count of 5 and an alpha of 0.1. Repertoire overlap between compartments was quantified with the Jaccard Index and Morisita Overlap Index. GLIPH grouped TCR beta CDR3s together with public tetramer-defined viral CDR3s, and a viral motif had to include at least three viral sequences and also show V-gene enrichment. The source is immuneACCESS, and TCRdb retained only in-frame sequences with V and J called. Part of the clones is not carried over; for the studies checked, unresolved V genes explain less than half of this, and the remainder is unexplained. V and J calls and clone size come straight from that table; D and trimming were deduced from the DNA. A total of tens of thousands of clones appear in this sample, 86% of them only once. The ten top clones hold about a fifth of the sample.

At diagnosis, tumor, uninvolved tumor-adjacent lung and peripheral blood were collected and then preserved as a mix of FFPE and fresh-frozen material. For TCR repertoire profiling, blood samples were analyzed as peripheral blood mononuclear cells. Points on this clone: The target of this receptor is not known. It has no much larger one-base neighbor in the sample; base qualities were not kept.

The CDR3 has 14 amino acids, counting the end cysteine and phenylalanine. The CDR3 DNA has 42 bases and is translated from base 1. A distance of 11 bases separates the germline ends of V and J, which lose 4 bases and 3 bases respectively. Taken from the germline V gene, the CDR1 and CDR2 loops are MNHEY and SVGAGI. The TCR was taken from a male donor aged 60 or older with stage III squamous cell lung carcinoma. The chain employs TRBV6-5 and TRBJ2-3, with a weak D call of TRBD1 (6 bases match). This sample comprised peripheral blood, obtained before any cancer treatment. The CDR3: CASSLGHLTDTQYF. Read as DNA, the sequence is TGTGCCAGCAGTTTGGGACACCTTACAGATACGCAGTATTTT.